This section outlines one TCR beta chain sequence together with its context. Its antigen is undetermined. Trimming took 6 bases from V and 0 from J, leaving 8 bases between them. This CDR3 comprises 13 residues. Germline V gene lookup returns CDR1 MGHDK and CDR2 SYGVNS. These data are taken from a study of glioma-infiltrating T cells after dendritic cell vaccination. Study observations and caveats: Survival was not directly related to TCR clonality in these patients. Complete blood and tumor specimen sets were limited to few patients.

The PCR used 60 V beta and 13 J beta primers. Here immunoSEQ multiplex PCR was the method, and the copy in TCRdb shows in-frame clones only, minus some. The table shows around 100,000 clones, with 75% to 85% occurring only once. The J gene is TRBJ1-1, the V gene TRBV25-1; D ambiguous. This specimen was blood, taken before dendritic cell vaccination. This clonotype was obtained from a human donor with glioblastoma. The DNA of the CDR3 is TGTGCCAGCAGCTTAAAATTGAACACTGAAGCTTTCTTT. Translating it yields CASSLKLNTEAFF.